One and the same sample provided the 6 T cell receptor beta chains below, sequenced in a study of T cells in women clearing cervical HPV infection. Repertoires were generated with immunoSEQ multiplex PCR, while TCRdb's copy carries only in-frame clones and drops some. This sample contains some 23,000 clones. Sequencing was carried out using blood buffy coat. The receptors were gathered from a woman aged 18 to 75 with a cervical HPV16 infection that either progressed to CIN3+ or cleared (not recorded which).

Remarks on this clone: The read is 3 residues too short to cover the CDR3 end, so that end is filled in from the germline J gene. J is TRBJ1-1 and V is TRBV7-9; maybe TRBD1 (5 bases). V was pared by 6 bases and J by 6 bases, with 8 bases between. The length of the CDR3 is 11 residues. Germline CDR1 and CDR2: SEHNR and FQNEAQ (reference sequence). CDR3 DNA, as far as it was read: TGTGCCAGCAGAGGGACTGCTGAA. Residues: CASRGTAE. In full, the CDR3 reads CASRGTAEAFF.

Worth noting for this clone: The read is 3 residues too short to cover the CDR3 end, so that end is filled in from the germline J gene. J is TRBJ2-1 and V is TRBV10-3, with TRBD1 matching 12 bases. The trim removed 2 bases at V and 7 bases at J, leaving 9 bases unmatched. The CDR3 is made up of 17 amino acids. Germline CDR1 reads ENHRY; CDR2 reads SYGVKD. The CDR3 DNA, read in part, is TGTGCCATCAGTGAGACCACAGAGGGACAGGGGGCTAATGAG. Encoded protein: CAISETTEGQGANE. The complete CDR3 reads CAISETTEGQGANEQFF.

As concerns this clone: The CDR3 is cut off 3 residues early in the read; its end comes from the germline J gene. The gene calls are TRBV29-1 and TRBJ1-2; 7 bases map to TRBD1. Trimming took 2 bases from V and 4 from J; bases not matched to a gene: 7. CDR1 and CDR2 from the germline V gene are SQVTM and ANQGSEA. The CDR3 has 14 amino acids. The CDR3 DNA, read in part, is TGCAGCGTTGAACGAGGGGGCACGACCTATGGC. Translated: CSVERGGTTYG. The whole CDR3 protein is CSVERGGTTYGYTF.

In the case of this clone: Coverage ceases 3 residues before the CDR3 finishes, and the germline J gene fills in the end. The rearrangement joins TRBV29-1 to TRBJ2-1; unclear D gene. Trimming pared 1 base from V and 8 bases from J, leaving 6 bases between. The V gene's germline CDR1 is SQVTM and CDR2 ANQGSEA. The CDR3 consists of 11 residues. The CDR3 is CSVEVVDEQFF. Partial CDR3 DNA: TGCAGCGTTGAAGTCGTCGATGAG.

This clone is medium-sized by frequency. Sequencing ends 3 residues short of the CDR3 end; the germline J gene provides the rest. The gene calls are TRBV19 and TRBJ1-2; D is undetermined. The CDR3 runs to 12 residues. CDR1 LNHDA and CDR2 SQIVND come from the germline V gene (reference sequence). V lost 5 bases and J lost 3, with 7 bases in between. CDR3 protein: CASSGADYGYTF. CDR3 bases read: TGTGCCAGTAGTGGTGCAGACTATGGC.

Points on this clone: With the read ending 3 residues before the CDR3 end, the germline J gene is used to fill in that end. The chain uses TRBV7-6 and TRBJ2-5; 7 nucleotides agree with TRBD1. The CDR3 runs 13 residues. Germline CDR1 SGHVS, CDR2 FNYEAQ. J lost 3 bases, V lost 5 bases, and 3 bases had no gene match. The chain's CDR3 is CASSGDSEETQYF. Incomplete CDR3 DNA: TGTGCCAGCAGCGGGGACAGTGAAGAGACC. Using reference TRBV7-6 and TRBJ2-5 for the parts outside the CDR3, the full variable domain is GAGVSQSPRYKVTKRGQDVALRCDPISGHVSLYWYRQALGQGPEFLTYFNYEAQQDKSGLPNDRFSAERPEGSISTLTIQRTEQRDSAMYRCASSGDSEETQYFGPGTRLLVL.